A selection of T cell receptor beta chains follows, all from one sample in a study of blood T cell repertoires in COVID-19. Assay used: immunoSEQ multiplex PCR; TCRdb lists only in-frame clones, some missing. The repertoire includes around 280,000 clones, around 86% of them detected once, and about 2.2% sits in the top ten. The sequencing input was peripheral blood. These receptors were taken from a woman aged 25 to 39 who had recovered from COVID-19. CDR3s include the opening cysteine and the closing phenylalanine or tryptophan. A D gene is named only where the DNA matches it firmly. Not all rows give a size; the values are once, few, many and, for expanded clones, a class.

j_gene: TRBJ2-5; len: 14; d_gene: NA; abundance: NA; v_gene: TRBV7-2; CDR3aa: CASSLLGAGKTQYF; CDR3nt: TGTGCCAGCAGCTTATTAGGGGCAGGGAAGACCCAGTACTTC
j_gene: TRBJ2-2; len: 16; d_gene: TRBD1; abundance: NA; v_gene: TRBV9; CDR3aa: CASSTPQGVNTGELFF; CDR3nt: TGTGCCAGCAGCACCCCACAGGGGGTGAACACCGGGGAGCTGTTTTTT
j_gene: TRBJ2-7; len: 17; d_gene: TRBD2; abundance: once; v_gene: TRBV10-3; CDR3aa: CAISESLAGPNGYEQYF; CDR3nt: TGTGCCATCAGTGAGTCATTAGCGGGCCCCAACGGGTACGAGCAGTACTTC
j_gene: TRBJ2-1; len: 15; d_gene: TRBD2; abundance: once; v_gene: TRBV27; CDR3aa: CASSLLGGSYNEQFF; CDR3nt: TGTGCCAGCAGTTTACTGGGCGGGAGCTACAATGAGCAGTTCTTC
j_gene: TRBJ2-2; len: 16; d_gene: NA; abundance: NA; v_gene: TRBV30; CDR3aa: CACQNRARASTGELFF; CDR3nt: TGTGCCTGCCAAAACCGGGCCAGGGCGTCCACCGGGGAGCTGTTTTTT
j_gene: TRBJ2-1; len: 15; d_gene: TRBD2; abundance: NA; v_gene: TRBV27; CDR3aa: CASSSGTSDYNEQFF; CDR3nt: TGTGCCAGCAGCTCCGGGACTAGCGATTACAATGAGCAGTTCTTC
j_gene: TRBJ2-7; len: 14; d_gene: NA; abundance: NA; v_gene: TRBV6-2/TRBV6-3; CDR3aa: CASSYGQGSYEQYF; CDR3nt: TGTGCCAGCAGTTACGGCCAGGGGTCTTACGAGCAGTACTTC
j_gene: TRBJ2-7; len: 12; d_gene: TRBD1; abundance: NA; v_gene: TRBV6-5; CDR3aa: CASKDRVDEQYF; CDR3nt: TGTGCCAGCAAGGACAGGGTGGACGAGCAGTACTTC
j_gene: TRBJ2-1; len: 13; d_gene: NA; abundance: NA; v_gene: TRBV12-3/TRBV12-4; CDR3aa: CASSPGRRDEQFF; CDR3nt: TGTGCCAGCAGTCCAGGACGGCGGGATGAGCAGTTCTTC
j_gene: TRBJ2-3; len: 15; d_gene: NA; abundance: few; v_gene: TRBV4-2; CDR3aa: CASSQDLAQSDTQYF; CDR3nt: TGTGCCAGCAGCCAAGATCTTGCCCAGTCGGATACGCAGTATTTT
j_gene: TRBJ2-1; len: 15; d_gene: TRBD2; abundance: NA; v_gene: TRBV19; CDR3aa: CASSLGTISYNEQFF; CDR3nt: TGTGCCAGTAGCCTAGGGACTATCTCCTACAATGAGCAGTTCTTC
j_gene: TRBJ2-1; len: 12; d_gene: NA; abundance: NA; v_gene: TRBV19; CDR3aa: CASSRTVNEQFF; CDR3nt: TGTGCCAGTAGCAGGACTGTCAATGAGCAGTTCTTC
j_gene: TRBJ2-1; len: 15; d_gene: NA; abundance: once; v_gene: TRBV21-1; CDR3aa: CASSTRTSGGREQFF; CDR3nt: TGTGCCAGCAGCACCCGGACTAGCGGGGGGCGGGAGCAGTTCTTC
j_gene: TRBJ1-1; len: 14; d_gene: NA; abundance: NA; v_gene: TRBV10-1; CDR3aa: CASSPGDSNTEAFF; CDR3nt: TGCGCCAGCAGTCCAGGGGATTCGAACACTGAAGCTTTCTTT
j_gene: TRBJ2-7; len: 13; d_gene: NA; abundance: NA; v_gene: TRBV27; CDR3aa: CASSSGVFYEQYF; CDR3nt: TGTGCCAGCAGTTCTGGAGTTTTTTACGAGCAGTACTTC
j_gene: TRBJ2-1; len: 15; d_gene: NA; abundance: NA; v_gene: TRBV5-1; CDR3aa: CASSILTGSYNEQFF; CDR3nt: TGCGCCAGCAGCATATTGACAGGCTCCTACAATGAGCAGTTCTTC
j_gene: TRBJ1-2; len: 17; d_gene: NA; abundance: NA; v_gene: TRBV27; CDR3aa: CASSPTQTLGGADGYTF; CDR3nt: TGTGCCAGCAGTCCAACCCAAACCCTCGGGGGGGCGGATGGCTACACCTTC
j_gene: TRBJ1-1; len: 14; d_gene: NA; abundance: NA; v_gene: TRBV28; CDR3aa: CASTQWARNTEAFF; CDR3nt: TGTGCCAGCACCCAATGGGCACGGAACACTGAAGCTTTCTTT
j_gene: TRBJ2-7; len: 13; d_gene: NA; abundance: NA; v_gene: TRBV19; CDR3aa: CASSPRAGNEQYF; CDR3nt: TGTGCCAGTAGTCCCCGGGCAGGGAACGAGCAGTACTTC
j_gene: TRBJ1-5; len: 15; d_gene: NA; abundance: NA; v_gene: TRBV4-1; CDR3aa: CASSRLAIGEQPQHF; CDR3nt: TGCGCCAGCAGCCGTTTGGCAATCGGGGAGCAGCCCCAGCATTTT
j_gene: TRBJ2-1; len: 17; d_gene: NA; abundance: NA; v_gene: TRBV28; CDR3aa: CASRSRAGTSSYNEQFF; CDR3nt: TGTGCCAGCAGGTCTCGGGCGGGAACCAGCTCCTACAATGAGCAGTTCTTC
j_gene: TRBJ2-6; len: 18; d_gene: TRBD1; abundance: NA; v_gene: TRBV28; CDR3aa: CASRRGGTGLSGANVLTF; CDR3nt: TGTGCCAGCCGTAGGGGGGGGACAGGGCTATCTGGGGCCAACGTCCTGACTTTC
j_gene: TRBJ1-3; len: 14; d_gene: NA; abundance: NA; v_gene: TRBV9; CDR3aa: CASSVDSSGNTIYF; CDR3nt: TGTGCCAGCAGCGTAGACAGCTCTGGAAACACCATATATTTT
j_gene: TRBJ1-5; len: 15; d_gene: TRBD1; abundance: NA; v_gene: TRBV19; CDR3aa: CASSTYGTGGQPQHF; CDR3nt: TGTGCCAGTAGTACGTACGGGACAGGGGGTCAGCCCCAGCATTTT
j_gene: TRBJ2-7; len: 13; d_gene: NA; abundance: NA; v_gene: TRBV12-5; CDR3aa: CASGLADSYEQYF; CDR3nt: TGTGCTAGTGGTTTGGCAGACAGCTACGAGCAGTACTTC
j_gene: TRBJ1-1; len: 14; d_gene: NA; abundance: NA; v_gene: TRBV6-5; CDR3aa: CASSYVNSNTEAFF; CDR3nt: TGTGCCAGCAGTTACGTTAATTCGAACACTGAAGCTTTCTTT
j_gene: TRBJ2-7; len: 14; d_gene: NA; abundance: NA; v_gene: TRBV27; CDR3aa: CASSLWSMGYEQYF; CDR3nt: TGTGCCAGCAGTTTATGGAGTATGGGTTACGAGCAGTACTTC
j_gene: TRBJ1-4; len: 14; d_gene: TRBD1; abundance: NA; v_gene: TRBV5-1; CDR3aa: CASSPRQGPEKLFF; CDR3nt: TGCGCCAGCAGCCCGAGACAGGGCCCGGAAAAACTGTTTTTT
j_gene: TRBJ2-2; len: 16; d_gene: TRBD1; abundance: NA; v_gene: TRBV19; CDR3aa: CASSIRTGIFGGELFF; CDR3nt: TGTGCCAGTAGTATCCGGACAGGGATTTTTGGCGGGGAGCTGTTTTTT